This entry is about one TCR beta chain. Its target is not known. Its ends do not fully match the called genes, so a read error is possible. The sample originates from a study of tumor and adjacent non-tumor tissue in lung cancer. The template was RNA from unsorted bulk tissue. A modified ARM-PCR protocol with three rounds of nested PCR amplified TCRbeta. In TCRdb, the multiplex PCR reads were re-called with MiXCR into one record per CDR3 protein. The table has 65,000 to 90,000 distinct CDR3 sequences, 75% to 90% seen once. Study-level results: Tumor TCR diversity, when higher, was linked to shorter survival.

This receptor was taken from a woman aged 50 to 65 with non-small cell lung cancer. Sequences were obtained from lung tumor tissue.

CDR3 sequence reads: CNASGDRGLPTYEQYF. The CDR3 nucleotides are TGTAATGCTAGTGGGGACAGGGGGCTTCCGACCTACGAGCAGTACTTC. The chain recombines TRBV20-1 with TRBJ2-7; 12 nucleotides line up with TRBD1. The CDR3 runs 16 residues. Germline values: CDR1 DFQATT, CDR2 SNEGSKA (reference sequence).